The 2 T cell receptor beta chains below come from one sample, sequenced in a study of regulatory T cells in long-lasting Graves disease (dated by TCRdb to the early 2020s). Receptor amplification or capture employed multiplex PCR. TCRdb lists the instrument as Illumina HiSeq 4000. iRepertoire HTBI primers and Arm-PCR amplification of CDR3 regions were used to construct TCR beta libraries. The public reads were run again by TCRdb, first through fastp at Q25 and then through MiXCR, and only productive beta chains were kept. CDR3 protein duplicates are merged, each entry listing the most common genes and DNA. The sample yields 350,000 to 500,000 distinct CDR3 sequences; 15% to 20% were counted once. The ten most abundant clones make up approximately 12% of the sample. The time point label on this specimen signifies: newly diagnosed GD, antithyroid drugs for less than 3 months. For both TCR sequencing and RNA sequencing, RNA was extracted from PBMCs using TRIzol.

These same records also appear under a second study, on T cells in Graves' hyperthyroidism and ophthalmopathy.

Material: peripheral blood mononuclear cells (PBMCs), obtained at new diagnosis, from a patient treated with antithyroid drugs. These receptors originate from a woman aged 30 to 39 with Graves disease. Donor details come from another sample of the same person, matched by shared clones.

On this clonotype: This may arise from a read error, as a much more abundant clone is one base away. The rearrangement links TRBV5-1 to TRBJ2-1, with 8 bases fitting TRBD2. The CDR3 has 16 residues. Germline CDR1 SGHRS, CDR2 YFSETQ. CDR3 residues: CASSLAPGLDYNKQFF. CDR3 nucleotide sequence: TGCGCCAGCAGCTTGGCTCCGGGACTAGACTACAATAAGCAGTTCTTC.

The rearrangement joins TRBV29-1 to TRBJ2-6; D unclear. CDR3 length: 14 amino acids. Trimming took off 5 bases at V and 0 bases at J, with 8 bases between the two ends. CDR1 is SQVTM, CDR2 ANQGSEA, per germline. The CDR3 is CSVPNTSGANVLTF. The CDR3 nucleotides read TGCAGCGTTCCCAACACCTCTGGGGCCAACGTCCTGACTTTC.